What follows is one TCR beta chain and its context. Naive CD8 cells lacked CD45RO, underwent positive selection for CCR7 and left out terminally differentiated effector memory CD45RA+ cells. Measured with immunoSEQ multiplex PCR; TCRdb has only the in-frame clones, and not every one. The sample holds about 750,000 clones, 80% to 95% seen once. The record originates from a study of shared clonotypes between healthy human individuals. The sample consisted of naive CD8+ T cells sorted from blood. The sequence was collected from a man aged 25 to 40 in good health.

Here the CDR3 DNA reads TGTGCCAGCAGCTCCGCGGTATACGAGCAGTACTTC. Protein product: CASSSAVYEQYF. V and J are TRBV11-1 and TRBJ2-7, with D hard to call. The CDR3 spans 12 residues. V dropped 4 bases and J dropped 4 bases, with 8 bases sitting between them. Germline CDR1 and CDR2: SGHAT and FQDESV (reference sequence). The variable domain in full, with the rest retrieved from reference TRBV11-1 and TRBJ2-7, is EAEVAQSPRYKITEKSQAVAFWCDPISGHATLYWYRQILGQGPELLVQFQDESVVDDSQLPKDRFSAERLKGVDSTLKIQPAELGDSAMYLCASSSAVYEQYFGPGTRLTVT.